This T cell receptor (beta chain) was recorded in a study of shared clonotypes between healthy human individuals. Per the germline V gene, CDR1 is WNHNN and CDR2 is SYGVQD (reference sequence). CDR3 size: 15 residues. Trimming shortened V by 0 bases and J by 4 bases, and 12 bases separated the two germline ends. TCRdb's table, derived via immunoSEQ multiplex PCR, lists solely in-frame clones and lacks some. The sample lists 1,500,000 or so clones; approximately 96% were seen once. The sequencing input was naive CD4+ T cells sorted from blood. This sample's subset: CD45RA+ positively selected. The J gene is TRBJ1-1, the V gene TRBV10-1; D call uncertain. The sequence was collected from a man between 25 and 39 years old in good health. The CDR3 reads CASSESVAVLTEAFF. CDR3 nucleotides: TGCGCCAGCAGTGAGTCGGTGGCGGTCCTCACTGAAGCTTTCTTT.